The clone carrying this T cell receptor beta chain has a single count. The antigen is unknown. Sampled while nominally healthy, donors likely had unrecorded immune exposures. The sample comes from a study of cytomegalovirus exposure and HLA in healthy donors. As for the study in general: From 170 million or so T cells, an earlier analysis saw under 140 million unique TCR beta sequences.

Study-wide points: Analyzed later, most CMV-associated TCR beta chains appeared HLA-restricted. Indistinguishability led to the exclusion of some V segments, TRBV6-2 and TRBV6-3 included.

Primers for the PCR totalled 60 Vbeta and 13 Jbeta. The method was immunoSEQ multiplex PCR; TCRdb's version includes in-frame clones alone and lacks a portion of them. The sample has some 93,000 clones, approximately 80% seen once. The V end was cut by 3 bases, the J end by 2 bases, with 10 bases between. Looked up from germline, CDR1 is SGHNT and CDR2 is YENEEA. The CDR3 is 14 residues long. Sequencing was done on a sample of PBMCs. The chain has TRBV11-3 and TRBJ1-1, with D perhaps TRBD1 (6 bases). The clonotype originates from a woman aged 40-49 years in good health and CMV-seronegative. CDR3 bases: TGTGCCAGCAGCTTGGGACACCCCAACACTGAAGCTTTCTTT. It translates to CASSLGHPNTEAFF.